One TCR beta chain is described in this entry. In germline, CDR1 is SQVTM, CDR2 ANQGSEA. The CDR3 spans 14 residues. Trimming shortened V by 6 bases and J by 2 bases, and 17 bases separated the two germline ends. The data originate from a study of blood T cell repertoires in COVID-19. Background on the study: Whether acute or convalescent, the COVID-19 samples came from the United States, Italy and Spain.

The protocol was immunoSEQ multiplex PCR, while the TCRdb copy is restricted to in-frame clones and leaves out a portion. Of roughly 300,000 clones in the sample, 70% to 90% are singletons; the top ten hold under 6.5%. The rearrangement links TRBV29-1 to TRBJ2-7; the D gene is possibly TRBD1 (6 bases). Sequenced sample: peripheral blood. The receptor's source is a man aged 18 to 30 who had recovered from COVID-19. CDR3 amino acids: CSVEWGGGPYEQYF. In DNA, the CDR3 is TGCAGCGTCGAGTGGGGTGGGGGCCCCTACGAGCAGTACTTC.